This T cell receptor beta chain was identified during a study of T cells in Graves' hyperthyroidism and ophthalmopathy. Amplification yielded TCR beta CDR3 regions, with RNA transcripts as the source. The study used the HTBI primer set for a first-round RT-PCR of the TCR CDR3. Each CDR3 protein is one row after TCRdb ran MiXCR on the multiplex PCR reads. The sample has approximately 640,000 distinct CDR3 sequences; roughly a sixth are singletons. In its sample, this clonotype was seen many times. Its antigen is not known. Regarding the study as a whole: Median prediction lead before ophthalmopathy onset was 5 to 7.5 months with the model.

V was clipped by 9 bases and J by 3 bases; unmatched bases: 26. The germline V gene encodes CDR1 LGHNT and CDR2 FRNRAP. This CDR3 has 20 residues. Absent ophthalmopathy progression within 18 months defined stable Graves' hyperthyroidism. The authors obtained PBMCs from over 7.5 ml of fresh peripheral blood. The rearrangement uses TRBV12-5 and TRBJ2-4, with TRBD1 identical over 7 bases. What was sequenced was blood. This TCR derives from a man aged 45 to 65 with Graves' hyperthyroidism. For the CDR3, the DNA is TGTGCTAGAATACTGAGGTCAGGTAACAGGGGTCGACTAAGCAAAAACATTCAGTACTTC. Protein product: CARILRSGNRGRLSKNIQYF.